This section outlines one T cell receptor beta chain sequence together with its context. Across several immunoSEQ plates, the genomic DNA of each subset was split evenly. The table came from immunoSEQ multiplex PCR; TCRdb's copy has only in-frame clones and leaves some out. The table records about 2,500,000 clones, roughly nine tenths of them present only once. The data are from a study of shared clonotypes between healthy human individuals. Study summary: The study used three CD4 naive, three CD4 memory, two CD8 naive and one CD8 memory plate per donor.

The CDR3 is made up of 15 amino acids. Germline V gene data show CDR1 as ENHRY and CDR2 as SYGVKD. The J segment lost 6 bases and the V segment lost 5 bases, leaving 9 bases of the junction unmatched. Healthy adults negative for HIV, lacking recent acute infections or vaccinations, served as donors. The donors were all Caucasian adults (living in Nashville, Tennessee). The TCR originated in a man between 18 and 29 years old in good health. Sequencing was performed on naive CD4+ T cells sorted from blood. As for subset: CD45RA+ positively selected. The chain combines TRBV10-3 with TRBJ2-2; 7 bases are shared with TRBD1. Here the CDR3 reads CAISPGQVWSGELFF. The CDR3 DNA is TGTGCCATCAGTCCCGGACAGGTTTGGTCCGGGGAGCTGTTTTTT.